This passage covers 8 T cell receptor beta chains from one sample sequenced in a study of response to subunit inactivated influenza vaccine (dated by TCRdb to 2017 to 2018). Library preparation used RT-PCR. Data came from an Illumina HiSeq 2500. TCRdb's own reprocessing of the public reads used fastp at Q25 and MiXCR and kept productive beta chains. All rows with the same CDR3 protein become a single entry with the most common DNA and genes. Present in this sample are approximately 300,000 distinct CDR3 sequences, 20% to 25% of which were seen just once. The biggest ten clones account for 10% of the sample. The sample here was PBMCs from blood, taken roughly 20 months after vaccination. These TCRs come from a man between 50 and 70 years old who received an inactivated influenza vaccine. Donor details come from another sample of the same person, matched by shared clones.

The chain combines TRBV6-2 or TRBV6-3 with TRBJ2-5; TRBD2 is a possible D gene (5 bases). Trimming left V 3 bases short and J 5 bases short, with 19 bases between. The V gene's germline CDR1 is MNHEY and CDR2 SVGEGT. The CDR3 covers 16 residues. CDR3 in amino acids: CASSYLTTQRWETQYF. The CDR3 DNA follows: TGTGCCAGCAGTTATTTAACTACGCAGCGGTGGGAGACCCAGTACTTC.

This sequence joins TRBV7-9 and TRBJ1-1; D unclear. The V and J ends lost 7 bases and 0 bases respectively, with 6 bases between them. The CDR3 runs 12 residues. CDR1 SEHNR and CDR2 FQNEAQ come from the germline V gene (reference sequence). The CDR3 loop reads CASTVMNTEAFF. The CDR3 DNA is TGTGCCAGCACCGTGATGAACACTGAAGCTTTCTTT.

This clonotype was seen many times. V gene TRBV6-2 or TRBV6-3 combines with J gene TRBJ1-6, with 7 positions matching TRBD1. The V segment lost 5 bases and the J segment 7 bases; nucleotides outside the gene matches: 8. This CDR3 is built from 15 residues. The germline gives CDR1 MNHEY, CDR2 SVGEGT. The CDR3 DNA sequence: TGTGCCAGCAGTAAAGGGACAGTCGAAAATTCACCCCTCCACTTT. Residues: CASSKGTVENSPLHF.

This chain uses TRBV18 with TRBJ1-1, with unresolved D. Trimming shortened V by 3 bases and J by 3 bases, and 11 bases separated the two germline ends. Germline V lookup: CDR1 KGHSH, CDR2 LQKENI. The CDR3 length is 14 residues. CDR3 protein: CASSPGLVDTEAFF. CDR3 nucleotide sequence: TGTGCCAGCTCACCGGGCCTTGTGGACACTGAAGCTTTCTTT.

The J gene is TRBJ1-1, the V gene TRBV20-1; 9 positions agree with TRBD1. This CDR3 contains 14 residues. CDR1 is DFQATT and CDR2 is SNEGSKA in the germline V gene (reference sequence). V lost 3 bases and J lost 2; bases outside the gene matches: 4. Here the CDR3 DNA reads TGCAGTGCTAGGTGGGGACAGGGAAACACTGAAGCTTTCTTT. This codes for CSARWGQGNTEAFF.

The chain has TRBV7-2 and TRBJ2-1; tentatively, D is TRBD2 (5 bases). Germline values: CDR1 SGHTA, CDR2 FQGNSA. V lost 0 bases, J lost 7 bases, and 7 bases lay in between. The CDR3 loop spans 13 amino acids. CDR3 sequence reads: CASSLAWRNEQFF. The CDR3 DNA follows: TGTGCCAGCAGCTTAGCGTGGAGGAATGAGCAGTTCTTC.

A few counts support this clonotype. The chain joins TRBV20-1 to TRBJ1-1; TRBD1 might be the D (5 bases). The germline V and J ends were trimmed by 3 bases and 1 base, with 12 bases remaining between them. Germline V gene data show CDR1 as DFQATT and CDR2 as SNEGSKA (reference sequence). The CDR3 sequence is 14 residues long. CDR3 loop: CSASIRRGNTEAFF. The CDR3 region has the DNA TGCAGTGCTAGTATAAGGAGGGGGAACACTGAAGCTTTCTTT.

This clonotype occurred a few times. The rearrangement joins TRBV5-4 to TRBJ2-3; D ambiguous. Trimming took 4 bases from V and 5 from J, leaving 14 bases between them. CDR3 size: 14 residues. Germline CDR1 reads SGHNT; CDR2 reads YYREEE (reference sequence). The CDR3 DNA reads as TGTGCCAGCAGCCAGGCGGTGGGCCGAGATACGCAGTATTTT. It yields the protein CASSQAVGRDTQYF.